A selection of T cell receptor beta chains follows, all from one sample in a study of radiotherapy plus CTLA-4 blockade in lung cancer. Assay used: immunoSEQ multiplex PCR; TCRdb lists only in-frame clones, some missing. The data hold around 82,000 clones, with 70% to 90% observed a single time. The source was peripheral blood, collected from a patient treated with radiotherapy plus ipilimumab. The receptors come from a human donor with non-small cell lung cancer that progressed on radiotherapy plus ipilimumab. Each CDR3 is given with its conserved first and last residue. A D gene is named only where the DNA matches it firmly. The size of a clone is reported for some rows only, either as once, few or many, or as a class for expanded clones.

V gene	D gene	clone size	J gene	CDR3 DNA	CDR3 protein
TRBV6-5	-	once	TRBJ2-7	TGTGCCAGCAGTTGGGGGGACGGATCCTACGAGCAGTACTTC	CASSWGDGSYEQYF
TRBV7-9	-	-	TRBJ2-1	TGTGCCAGCAGCTTAGTGAGGGATGAGCAGTTCTTC	CASSLVRDEQFF
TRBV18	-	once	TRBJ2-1	TGTGCCAGCTCACCAAGTTCGTCGGGGGAAGGTTACAATGAGCAGTTCTTC	CASSPSSSGEGYNEQFF
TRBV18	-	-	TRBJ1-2	TGTGCCAGCTCACCGGGGTTTTTAGGGACCTATGGCTACACCTTC	CASSPGFLGTYGYTF
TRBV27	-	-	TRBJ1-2	TGTGCCAGCAGCATCACGGGAGGCTTTGGCTACACCTTC	CASSITGGFGYTF
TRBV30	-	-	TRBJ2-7	TGTGCCTGGAGTCCCGGCGGGGCAACCTACGAGCAGTACTTC	CAWSPGGATYEQYF
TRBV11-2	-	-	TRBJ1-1	TGTGCCAGCAGCAAATCGGCTAGAGGAGCTTTCTTT	CASSKSARGAFF
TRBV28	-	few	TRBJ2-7	TGTGCCAGCCGTCTTGTTAACGGGGAGCAGTACTTC	CASRLVNGEQYF
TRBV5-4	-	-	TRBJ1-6	TGTGCCAGCAGCTTCCGGGGAGATAATTCACCCCTCCACTTT	CASSFRGDNSPLHF
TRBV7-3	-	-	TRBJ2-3	TGTGCCAGCAGCTTAACGCTTACGGGGGGCACAGATACGCAGTATTTT	CASSLTLTGGTDTQYF
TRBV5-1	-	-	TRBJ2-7	TGCGCCAGCAGCTTGGAATGGCCTCGTTACGAGCAGTACTTC	CASSLEWPRYEQYF
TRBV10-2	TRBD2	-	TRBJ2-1	TGCGCCAGCAGTGAGGCCAGCGGGAGGGTCAGTGAGCAGTTCTTC	CASSEASGRVSEQFF
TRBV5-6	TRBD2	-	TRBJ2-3	TGTGCCAGCAGCTGGTACTCAAGCGGGGGGGCCGGAGATACGCAGTATTTT	CASSWYSSGGAGDTQYF
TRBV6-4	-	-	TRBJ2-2	TGTGCCAGCAGTGAAGCAGGGGCCGGGGAGCTGTTTTTT	CASSEAGAGELFF
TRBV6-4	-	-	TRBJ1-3	TGTGCCAGCAGTGACACGCACAGGGACACCATATATTTT	CASSDTHRDTIYF
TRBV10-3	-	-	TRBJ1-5	TGTGCCATCAGTGACGACAGGAGCAATCAGCCCCAGCATTTT	CAISDDRSNQPQHF
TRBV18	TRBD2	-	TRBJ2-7	TGTGCCAGCTCTCCAACTGATAGCGGGGGGGCCGGGGAGCAGTACTTC	CASSPTDSGGAGEQYF
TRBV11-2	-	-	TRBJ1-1	TGTGCCAGCAGCTTAGAGGGGACCCCGAACACTGAAGCTTTCTTT	CASSLEGTPNTEAFF
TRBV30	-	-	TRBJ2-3	TGTGCCTGGAGTGTACGGATCACAGATACGCAGTATTTT	CAWSVRITDTQYF
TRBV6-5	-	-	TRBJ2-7	TGTGCCAGCAGACTTCACAGGGATGCCTACGAGCAGTACTTC	CASRLHRDAYEQYF
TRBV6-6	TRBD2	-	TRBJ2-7	TGTGCCAGCAGACCTGGACTAGCGGGGGGGACCTACGAGCAGTACTTC	CASRPGLAGGTYEQYF
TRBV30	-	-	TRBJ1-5	TGTGCCTGGAGTTGGGGGGGCGGAAGCAATCAGCCCCAGCATTTT	CAWSWGGGSNQPQHF
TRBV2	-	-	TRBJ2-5	TGTGCCAGCGGGGGGTGGGGAGTAGAGACCCAGTACTTC	CASGGWGVETQYF
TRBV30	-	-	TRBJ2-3	TGTGCCTGGAGTAGAGGGAGCCCCACAGATACGCAGTATTTT	CAWSRGSPTDTQYF
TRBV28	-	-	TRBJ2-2	TGTGCCAGCAGCCCTCCAGGTGCCGGGGAGCTGTTTTTT	CASSPPGAGELFF
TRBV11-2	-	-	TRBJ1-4	TGTGCCAGCAGCCCGCAAGCCGGTGAAAAACTGTTTTTT	CASSPQAGEKLFF
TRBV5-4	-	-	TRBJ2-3	TGTGCCAGCAGCTCTCAGGCCCCCACAGATACGCAGTATTTT	CASSSQAPTDTQYF
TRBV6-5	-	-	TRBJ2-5	TGTGCCAGCAGTTACAAAGAAGAGACCCAGTACTTC	CASSYKEETQYF
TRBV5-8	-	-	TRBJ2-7	TGTGCCAGCAGCCTAGAAGGCACCCTGGCCGAGCAGTACTTC	CASSLEGTLAEQYF
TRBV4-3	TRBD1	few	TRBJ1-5	TGCGCCAGCAGCCTCGGGACAGGGCAGCCCCAGCATTTT	CASSLGTGQPQHF
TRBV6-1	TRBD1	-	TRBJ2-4	TGTGCCAGCAGTGACCCCCGGACAGGGATGAACATTCAGTACTTC	CASSDPRTGMNIQYF
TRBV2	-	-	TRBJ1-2	TGTGCCAGCAGAGGAAATGGACGGGGGGGACCCTATGGCTACACCTTC	CASRGNGRGGPYGYTF
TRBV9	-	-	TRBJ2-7	TGTGCCAGCAGCGAGGGGGGAGTCCCTGGCGAGCAGTACTTC	CASSEGGVPGEQYF
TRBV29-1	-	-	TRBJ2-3	TGCAGCGTTGAAGAAGCAAACACAGATACGCAGTATTTT	CSVEEANTDTQYF
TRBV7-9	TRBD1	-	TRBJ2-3	TGTGCCAGCAGCTTAGTCGGGACAGGTACTTATACGCAGTATTTT	CASSLVGTGTYTQYF
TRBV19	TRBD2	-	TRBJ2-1	TGTGCCAGTAGTATACCCCGGACAGGGACTAGCGGGAGTGGTGAGCAGTTCTTC	CASSIPRTGTSGSGEQFF
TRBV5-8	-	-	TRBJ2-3	TGTGCCAGCAGCCTAAACGAACGTTATACGCAGTATTTT	CASSLNERYTQYF
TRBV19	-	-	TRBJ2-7	TGTGCCAGTAGTATAGCTTCCCCAGGGTTCTTATCGTTGTACTTC	CASSIASPGFLSLYF
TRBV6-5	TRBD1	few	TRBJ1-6	TGTGCCAGCAGTCGGGACAGGGGCGTTTCACCCCTCCACTTT	CASSRDRGVSPLHF
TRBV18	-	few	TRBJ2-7	TGTGCCAGCTCACCACCGGTCAGGGGAGAGTACGAGCAGTACTTC	CASSPPVRGEYEQYF
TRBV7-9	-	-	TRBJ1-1	TGTGCCAGCAGCAGGGGACGGATAAACACTGAAGCTTTCTTT	CASSRGRINTEAFF